This record concerns one T cell receptor (beta chain) sequence. The V gene's germline CDR1 is MGHRA and CDR2 YSYEKL. The CDR3 has 15 amino acids. The ends were cut back, 0 bases at V and 9 bases at J, with 14 bases in the middle. In the original analysis: Estimated nucleated cell counts came from reference gene primer amplification. Profiling relied on immunoSEQ multiplex PCR, and the TCRdb table lists in-frame clones only, not all of them. V and J calls and clone size are given by that table; D and trimming were obtained from the DNA. The sample includes some 250,000 clones, 85% to 90% of them seen just once. The sample comes from a study of blood T cell repertoires in COVID-19. About the study: The study drew acute and convalescent COVID-19 samples from the United States, Italy and Spain. Nucleic acid was either cDNA or gDNA, and it came from T cells, B-cell-depleted T cells, or PBMCs.

This chain connects TRBV4-1 to TRBJ2-2; D might be TRBD2 (6 bases). The TCR originated in a man in his 60s with acute or convalescent COVID-19. Material: peripheral blood. CDR3 sequence (DNA): TGCGCCAGCAGCCAAGATGACGTGGGAGGCCGGGAGCTGTTTTTT. Its protein product is CASSQDDVGGRELFF.